The clone carrying this T cell receptor (beta chain) has at least ten counts. Its antigen is not identified. The CDR3 is made up of 14 amino acids. V lost 6 bases and J 10 bases, leaving 21 bases between the germline ends. TCRdb reanalysed the reads using MiXCR and keeps one entry per CDR3 protein. Among under 600,000 distinct CDR3 sequences, 16% were seen once, and the ten largest hold 20% to 30%. The sample is drawn from a study of T cell repertoires in cytomegalovirus infection. Study-wide context: Both CMV infection and a matching HLA type were indicated by public TCR beta signatures. Study results and limitations: Using cumulative public TCR beta family frequency, the authors identified those who carried CMV together with the relevant HLA. Across the ex vivo response, the dominant clonotypes were HLA-C-restricted CMV-specific TCR beta clonotypes.

The sequence came from a human donor in good health (CMV status not recorded). Some clones in this sample may be carry-over from other donors' samples. V and J are TRBV12-3 or TRBV12-4 and TRBJ2-5; the D call may be TRBD1 or TRBD2 (6 bases each). The sequencing input was CD8+ T cells from PBMCs. CDR3 amino acids: CASSGTSSAGDQYF. CDR3 nucleotides: TGTGCCAGCAGCGGAACTAGCTCCGCAGGGGACCAGTACTTC.